This entry lists 7 T cell receptor beta chains sequenced from one sample in a study of regulatory T cells in long-lasting Graves disease (dated by TCRdb to the early 2020s). Receptor libraries were prepared by multiplex PCR. The listed sequencing device is Illumina HiSeq 4000. TCR beta libraries were built with iRepertoire HTBI primers and Arm-PCR amplification of CDR3 regions. TCRdb applied fastp at Q25 and MiXCR to the public reads, then kept only in-frame beta chains. For every CDR3 protein sequence, its rows merge into one entry that carries the most common genes and DNA. The sample table contains 350,000 to 550,000 distinct CDR3 sequences; only one count was recorded for about 16% of them. The top ten clonotypes cover approximately 22% of the sample. Taken with the paper, the label for time point translates to: newly diagnosed GD, antithyroid drugs for less than 3 months. For both TCR sequencing and RNA sequencing, RNA was extracted from PBMCs in TRIzol.

The sample also formed part of further work on T cells in Graves' hyperthyroidism and ophthalmopathy.

The input for sequencing was peripheral blood mononuclear cells (PBMCs), taken at new diagnosis, from a patient treated with antithyroid drugs. The source is a woman between 18 and 29 years old with Graves disease. Donor details come from another sample of the same person, matched by shared clones.

This clonotype has ten or more counts. The CDR3 spells CSAKVTGRGEAFF. DNA of the CDR3: TGCAGTGCTAAAGTAACAGGGAGGGGTGAAGCTTTCTTT. The chain has TRBV20-1 and TRBJ1-1; tentative D call: TRBD1 (6 bases). CDR3 size: 13 residues. V dropped 4 bases and J dropped 7 bases, with 16 bases sitting between them. CDR1 is DFQATT and CDR2 is SNEGSKA in the germline V gene (reference sequence).

The chain is built from TRBV15 and TRBJ1-1, with D maybe TRBD1 (5 bases). The V end was cut by 5 bases, the J end by 6 bases, with 13 bases between. The germline V gene has CDR1 LNHNV and CDR2 YYDKDF (reference sequence). CDR3 length: 13 residues. The CDR3 nucleotides read TGTGCCACCAGCTCCCAGGGTTTCGCTGAAGCTTTCTTT. Translating it yields CATSSQGFAEAFF.

This chain uses TRBV29-1 with TRBJ2-7; 11 bases map to TRBD2. Germline CDR1 reads SQVTM; CDR2 reads ANQGSEA. J gave up 3 bases and V 6 bases, and 4 bases lay outside the gene matches. CDR3 length equals 13 residues. This chain's CDR3 is CSVVAGGGYEQYF. The CDR3 region has the DNA TGCAGCGTCGTAGCGGGAGGGGGCTACGAGCAGTACTTC.

In its sample, this clonotype was seen many times. The CDR3 DNA sequence: TGTGCCAGCCTTCCCCCCGGGACAGGGGTGACCCAGTACTTC. This encodes CASLPPGTGVTQYF. The rearrangement joins TRBV6-2 or TRBV6-3 to TRBJ2-5; 10 bases match TRBD1. This CDR3 contains 14 residues. With V trimmed by 8 bases and J by 7 bases, 10 bases remained unmatched. CDR1 is MNHEY, CDR2 SVGEGT, per germline.

At least ten counts were recorded for this clonotype. The chain joins TRBV3-1 to TRBJ1-5; no clear D. Deletions cut 1 base from V and 6 bases from J, with 13 bases between. The CDR3 runs to 15 residues. CDR1 LGHDT and CDR2 YNNKEL come from the germline V gene (reference sequence). CDR3 residues: CASSQGKSGPQPQHF. The CDR3 DNA follows: TGTGCCAGCAGCCAAGGAAAGTCAGGACCTCAGCCCCAGCATTTT. The full variable domain, with the rest looked up from reference TRBV3-1 and TRBJ1-5, is DTAVSQTPKYLVTQMGNDKSIKCEQNLGHDTMYWYKQDSKKFLKIMFSYNNKELIINETVPNRFSPKSPDKAHLNLHINSLELGDSAVYFCASSQGKSGPQPQHFGDGTRLSIL.

This rearrangement joins TRBV20-1 to TRBJ2-1; the D gene is possibly TRBD2 (6 bases). This CDR3 region has 11 residues. The germline CDR1 and CDR2 sequences are DFQATT and SNEGSKA (reference sequence). The CDR3 region has the DNA TGCAGGGGGGGTGATGGTAATGAGCAGTTCTTC. Protein product: CRGGDGNEQFF.

This clonotype was observed at least ten times. The rearrangement uses TRBV12-3 or TRBV12-4 and TRBJ1-1; D is possibly TRBD1 (6 bases). The CDR3 contains 11 residues. Trimming stripped 5 bases from V and 9 bases from J, with 10 bases between. In DNA form, the CDR3 reads TGTGCCAGCAGTCTAGGGACACAAGCTTTCTTT. Encoded protein: CASSLGTQAFF.